A single sample is the source of the 16 T cell receptor beta chains below, sequenced in a study of cytomegalovirus exposure and HLA in healthy donors. The PCR contained 60 Vbeta and 13 Jbeta primers. Sequenced by immunoSEQ multiplex PCR; TCRdb stores in-frame clones only, minus some. This listing includes 95,000 to 150,000 clones. The sequenced sample was PBMCs. Every receptor here comes from a man between 40 and 49 years old in good health and CMV-seronegative.

The V and J genes are TRBV5-1 and TRBJ1-4; the match to TRBD1 covers 8 bases. Germline CDR1 is SGHRS and CDR2 is YFSETQ. J gave up 5 bases and V 0 bases, and 6 bases lay outside the gene matches. CDR3 length: 16 amino acids. As DNA, the CDR3 is TGCGCCAGCAGCTTGGACGGACAGGGCTTAAATGAAAAACTGTTTTTT. This sequence encodes CASSLDGQGLNEKLFF.

The chain combines TRBV28 with TRBJ2-5; 10 bases are shared with TRBD1. The length of the CDR3 is 16 residues. Trimming removed 4 bases from V and 1 base from J; junction bases left unmatched: 6. Germline V gives CDR1 MDHEN, CDR2 SYDVKM. The CDR3 is CASSSRGTGVQETQYF. CDR3 DNA sequence: TGTGCCAGCAGTTCACGGGGGACAGGGGTCCAAGAGACCCAGTACTTC.

The V and J genes are TRBV5-5 and TRBJ2-3; TRBD1 aligns across 10 bases. Germline CDR1 reads SGHKS; CDR2 reads YYEKEE (reference sequence). The V and J ends lost 3 bases and 4 bases, in that order; junction bases with no gene match: 5. The CDR3 consists of 15 residues. The chain's CDR3 is CASSSGDRGSDTQYF. The CDR3 DNA reads as TGTGCCAGCAGCTCCGGGGACAGGGGTTCAGATACGCAGTATTTT.

The V gene is TRBV6-5, the J gene TRBJ2-1; TRBD2 matches at 7 bases. CDR1 MNHEY and CDR2 SVGAGI come from the germline V gene. The CDR3 is made up of 15 amino acids. Germline trimming cut 5 bases from V and 2 bases from J; bases unmatched to any gene: 6. This CDR3 is CASSTTGLAYNEQFF. CDR3 DNA: TGTGCCAGCAGTACCACCGGACTAGCCTACAATGAGCAGTTCTTC.

The chain's CDR3 is CASTWTEAGEQYF. The CDR3 DNA reads TGCGCCAGCACCTGGACAGAAGCCGGCGAGCAGTACTTC. V gene TRBV5-1 combines with J gene TRBJ2-7; weak D call: TRBD1 (6 bases). This CDR3 spans 13 amino acids. Germline CDR1 SGHRS, CDR2 YFSETQ. Trimming cost V 6 bases and J 6 bases, with 16 bases left between them.

The CDR3: CASSLLQGSETQYF. For the CDR3, the DNA is TGTGCCAGCAGCTTACTTCAGGGTTCAGAGACCCAGTACTTC. The V call is TRBV11-2, the J call TRBJ2-5; perhaps TRBD1 as D (5 bases). Trimming took off 2 bases at V and 4 bases at J, with 11 bases between the two ends. This CDR3 region has 14 residues. Germline CDR1 is SGHAT and CDR2 is FQNNGV.

V is TRBV10-3 and J is TRBJ2-3; a possible D gene is TRBD2 (5 bases). Trimming stripped 11 bases from V and 6 bases from J, with 18 bases between. CDR3 length equals 13 residues. Germline V lookup: CDR1 ENHRY, CDR2 SYGVKD. In DNA form, the CDR3 reads TGTGCCCACGCTCCCACGGGGATGGATACGCAGTATTTT. Translated: CAHAPTGMDTQYF.

V usage is TRBV6-1 and J usage is TRBJ1-2, with D maybe TRBD1 (6 bases). Deletions cut 7 bases from V and 1 base from J, with 10 bases between. This CDR3 comprises 13 residues. Germline CDR1 reads MNHNS; CDR2 reads SASEGT. The CDR3 sequence is CASTDRINYGYTF. The CDR3 region has the DNA TGTGCCAGCACGGACAGAATTAACTATGGCTACACCTTC.

The gene calls are TRBV19 and TRBJ1-5; 8 bases map to TRBD1. This CDR3 has 14 amino acids. Trimming cost V 5 bases and J 6 bases; bases outside gene matches: 6. Germline V gene data show CDR1 as LNHDA and CDR2 as SQIVND (reference sequence). The DNA for the CDR3 is TGTGCCAGTAGTCTGACAGGGGAAGGTCAGCCCCAGCATTTT. Its translation: CASSLTGEGQPQHF.

This rearrangement joins TRBV6-5 to TRBJ1-1, with TRBD1 matching 10 bases. CDR3 size: 13 residues. The J segment lost 3 bases and the V segment lost 7 bases, leaving 2 bases of the junction unmatched. Per germline, CDR1 MNHEY and CDR2 SVGAGI. The CDR3 sequence is CASKGQGHTEAFF. For the CDR3, the DNA is TGTGCCAGCAAGGGACAGGGGCACACTGAAGCTTTCTTT.

The CDR3 loop reads CASSLGTSARVTTDTQYF. CDR3 in DNA: TGTGCCAGCAGCTTAGGTACTAGCGCAAGGGTAACCACAGATACGCAGTATTTT. This rearrangement joins TRBV11-2 to TRBJ2-3; TRBD2 matches at 7 bases. Germline values: CDR1 SGHAT, CDR2 FQNNGV. CDR3 length equals 18 residues. V shed 1 base, J shed 2 bases, and the junction held 12 bases outside the gene matches.

The rearrangement links TRBV7-3 to TRBJ2-1; possible D gene TRBD2, 6 bases. There are 15 residues in the CDR3. Deletions cut 2 bases from V and 3 bases from J, with 11 bases between. Germline V gene data show CDR1 as SGHTA and CDR2 as FQGTGA. The CDR3 sequence: CASSLGPGVYNEQFF. Written as DNA, the CDR3 is TGTGCCAGCAGCTTAGGTCCGGGGGTCTACAATGAGCAGTTCTTC.

The chain joins TRBV30 to TRBJ1-1; the D is unclear. Germline CDR1 is GTSNPN and CDR2 is SVGIG (reference sequence). V was clipped by 5 bases and J by 2 bases, with 6 bases between them. The CDR3 contains 11 residues. The CDR3 region has the DNA TGTGCCTGGGACTCTAACACTGAAGCTTTCTTT. It translates to CAWDSNTEAFF.

The chain employs TRBV4-2 and TRBJ2-1; D not resolved. The germline V gene has CDR1 LGHNA and CDR2 YNFKEQ. Trimming left V 3 bases short and J 5 bases short, with 8 bases between. CDR3 length: 13 residues. The CDR3 region has the DNA TGTGCCAGCAGCCACCCTATCAACAATGAGCAGTTCTTC. This sequence encodes CASSHPINNEQFF.

V is TRBV30 and J is TRBJ2-2; 7 bases fit TRBD1. Per germline, CDR1 GTSNPN and CDR2 SVGIG (reference sequence). The CDR3 spans 15 residues. The V gene end was trimmed by 1 base and the J gene end by 5 bases; junction bases not matched to a gene: 7. This CDR3 is CAWSAQGDETGELFF. CDR3 DNA: TGTGCCTGGAGTGCCCAGGGGGACGAGACCGGGGAGCTGTTTTTT.

This chain links TRBV7-9 with TRBJ2-3; 8 nucleotides align to TRBD2. V shed 4 bases and J 5 bases; nucleotides not matched to a gene: 5. CDR3 length: 14 amino acids. CDR1 is SEHNR, CDR2 FQNEAQ, per germline (reference sequence). In nucleotides, the CDR3 is TGTGCCAGCAGCTCAAGCGGGAGTATAGATACGCAGTATTTT. This sequence encodes CASSSSGSIDTQYF.